This TCR beta chain was documented in a study of cytomegalovirus exposure and HLA in healthy donors. Study overall: Within the Caucasian-associated ancestry cluster were roughly 81% of the 300 to 450 genotyped donors.

This CDR3 has 12 residues. Per the germline V gene, CDR1 is SGHVS and CDR2 is FQNEAQ. Trimming stripped 5 bases from V and 0 bases from J, with 3 bases between. This clone has only one observation. Its antigen is unidentified. Use of 60 Vbeta and 13 Jbeta primers characterized the PCR. Authors' data handling: Unique TCR beta chains numbered about 79 million in a later analysis, with about 11 million shared. Produced via immunoSEQ multiplex PCR; TCRdb's table is partial and in-frame only. Clonal size and the V and J genes are those of that table, whereas D and trimming came from the DNA. The sample has 220,000 or so clones, roughly 80% seen once. Study findings and constraints: When a later analysis was performed, an Asian-associated ancestry cluster reportedly had fewer N-insertions than the roughly 690-donor mean. A later analysis linked a missense DCLRE1C variant to TCR beta V- and J-gene trimming.

The chain links TRBV7-8 to TRBJ2-3; D unclear. The specimen sequenced was PBMCs. The sequence derives from a male donor in good health and CMV-seronegative. In DNA form, the CDR3 reads TGTGCCAGCAGCCTGAGCACAGATACGCAGTATTTT. This encodes CASSLSTDTQYF.